The 28 T cell receptor beta chains given below trace back to one sample, sequenced in a study of shared clonotypes between healthy human individuals. Repertoires were generated with immunoSEQ multiplex PCR, while TCRdb's copy carries only in-frame clones and drops some. Here the sample spans about 680,000 clones, 73% being singletons. Sequenced: memory CD4+ T cells sorted from blood. Subset meaning: CD45RA-negative fraction. All receptors come from a woman in her twenties or thirties in good health.

The genes are TRBV18 and TRBJ2-1; D might be TRBD1 or TRBD2, each matching 6 bases. CDR1 and CDR2 (germline): KGHSH, LQKENI. Between the trimmed V and J ends, which lost 6 bases and 2 bases, there was a span of 14 bases. There are 15 residues in the CDR3. The CDR3 nucleotides read TGTGCCAGCTCCTGGGGGGCGGAAGCCTACAATGAGCAGTTCTTC. Amino acid sequence: CASSWGAEAYNEQFF.

V is TRBV5-1 and J is TRBJ2-2, with TRBD2 identical over 10 bases. The germline CDR1 and CDR2 sequences are SGHRS and YFSETQ. The trim removed 1 base at V and 4 bases at J, leaving 10 bases unmatched. The CDR3 spans 18 residues. CDR3 coding DNA: TGCGCCAGCAGCTTGTGGGCTAGCGGGAGCCGTAGCACCGGGGAGCTGTTTTTT. Encoded protein: CASSLWASGSRSTGELFF.

The gene calls are TRBV28 and TRBJ1-2; no firm D call. Trimming pared 9 bases from V and 7 bases from J, leaving 18 bases between. Germline loops: CDR1 MDHEN, CDR2 SYDVKM. The CDR3 is 13 amino acids. CDR3 sequence: CASQKHPFSGYTF. The CDR3 DNA is TGTGCCAGTCAAAAACACCCGTTTTCTGGCTACACCTTC.

The J gene is TRBJ2-2, the V gene TRBV9, with 9 bases aligning to TRBD1. The CDR3 has 17 amino acids. The V gene's germline CDR1 is SGDLS and CDR2 YYNGEE. V gave up 5 bases and J gave up 5 bases; unmatched junction bases: 13. CDR3 protein: CASSLTRTGDLTGELFF. CDR3 bases: TGTGCCAGCAGTTTGACCAGGACAGGGGATTTAACCGGGGAGCTGTTTTTT.

V gene TRBV2 combines with J gene TRBJ2-7, with 10 bases identical to TRBD2. J lost 2 bases, V lost 6 bases, and 7 bases had no gene match. The CDR3 runs to 15 residues. In germline, CDR1 is SNHLY, CDR2 FYNNEI. The CDR3 nucleotides read TGTGCCAGCAGACCCCTAGCGGGAGTCACCTACGAGCAGTACTTC. Protein product: CASRPLAGVTYEQYF. Full variable domain (remainder filled in from reference TRBV2 and TRBJ2-7): EPEVTQTPSHQVTQMGQEVILRCVPISNHLYFYWYRQILGQKVEFLVSFYNNEISEKSEIFDDQFSVERPDGSNFTLKIRSTKLEDSAMYFCASRPLAGVTYEQYFGPGTRLTVT.

This chain joins TRBV5-1 and TRBJ1-5, with 7 positions matching TRBD1. Unmatched junction bases numbered 2, after V lost 0 bases and J lost 8 bases. The CDR3 contains 13 residues. Germline V gene data show CDR1 as SGHRS and CDR2 as YFSETQ. CDR3 coding DNA: TGCGCCAGCAGCTTGGACAGGGGTAAGCCCCAGCATTTT. As protein: CASSLDRGKPQHF.

The J gene is TRBJ2-1, the V gene TRBV12-5; D is uncertain. V was pared by 6 bases and J by 9 bases, with 12 bases between. This CDR3 has 12 amino acids. CDR1 and CDR2 (germline): LGHNT, FRNRAP. The CDR3 loop is CASGQETTEQFF. CDR3 DNA: TGTGCTAGTGGCCAGGAGACGACTGAGCAGTTCTTC.

The chain has TRBV4-2 and TRBJ1-1; D unclear. CDR1 is LGHNA, CDR2 YNFKEQ, per germline. V lost 2 bases, J lost 2 bases, and 12 bases lay in between. CDR3 size: 15 residues. The CDR3 DNA reads TGTGCCAGCAGCCAAAAAATAGGCCCTAACACTGAAGCTTTCTTT. Amino acids: CASSQKIGPNTEAFF.

The chain joins TRBV6-1 to TRBJ1-5; no reliable D call. Germline V gives CDR1 MNHNS, CDR2 SASEGT. CDR3 size: 17 residues. Between the trimmed V and J ends, which lost 3 bases and 0 bases, there was a span of 15 bases. CDR3 residues: CASSERDTSYSNQPQHF. CDR3 DNA: TGTGCCAGCAGTGAGAGGGATACCAGTTATAGCAATCAGCCCCAGCATTTT.

This chain joins TRBV6-5 and TRBJ2-3; TRBD2 aligns across 7 bases. The CDR3 runs 14 residues. The V gene end was trimmed by 2 bases and the J gene end by 6 bases; junction bases not matched to a gene: 5. Germline loops: CDR1 MNHEY, CDR2 SVGAGI. The CDR3 DNA reads TGTGCCAGCAGTTACCGGCGACTAGCCGATACGCAGTATTTT. Translation: CASSYRRLADTQYF.

This chain connects TRBV19 to TRBJ2-7; no reliable D call. The germline V gene has CDR1 LNHDA and CDR2 SQIVND (reference sequence). The CDR3 runs to 14 residues. Between the trimmed V and J ends, which lost 4 bases and 7 bases, there was a span of 17 bases. CDR3 nucleotide sequence: TGTGCCAGTAGTAGGGGTACCAATCCCGGGGAGCAGTACTTC. Amino acids: CASSRGTNPGEQYF.

This chain joins TRBV15 and TRBJ2-2; no clear D gene. V lost 8 bases, J lost 4 bases, and 11 bases lay in between. From germline, CDR1 is LNHNV and CDR2 YYDKDF (reference sequence). The CDR3 covers 13 residues. The CDR3 DNA sequence: TGTGCCACCTCAATATTGGGCACCGGGGAGCTGTTTTTT. As protein: CATSILGTGELFF.

This clone was counted between two and nine times. J is TRBJ2-1 and V is TRBV4-1; 14 bases agree with TRBD2. Germline trimming cut 3 bases from V and 2 bases from J; bases unmatched to any gene: 9. CDR1 and CDR2 (germline): MGHRA, YSYEKL. The length of the CDR3 is 19 residues. This CDR3 reads CASSHMGLAGATTYNEQFF. Written as DNA, the CDR3 is TGCGCCAGCAGCCACATGGGACTAGCGGGAGCGACAACCTACAATGAGCAGTTCTTC.

The chain carries TRBV10-2 and TRBJ2-2, with D perhaps matching TRBD1 (8 bases). Trimming pared 6 bases from V and 4 bases from J, leaving 12 bases between. Germline-derived CDR1 and CDR2 are WSHSY and SAAADI. This CDR3 has 14 residues. The CDR3 DNA reads TGCGCCAGCAGGAACAGGGGGGGCACCGGGGAGCTGTTTTTT. It yields the protein CASRNRGGTGELFF.

This rearrangement joins TRBV11-3 to TRBJ2-1; D is perhaps TRBD2 (6 bases). Germline V CDR1 and CDR2: SGHNT, YENEEA. V lost 1 base to trimming and J lost 3 bases, with 13 bases between them. There are 16 residues in the CDR3. In nucleotides, the CDR3 is TGTGCCAGCAGCTTAGCAGGCGGGACCTTCTACAATGAGCAGTTCTTC. As protein: CASSLAGGTFYNEQFF.

CDR3 in amino acids: CASRVRTRGYEQYF. The CDR3, as DNA: TGTGCCAGCAGGGTCCGGACAAGAGGGTACGAGCAGTACTTC. The V call is TRBV2, the J call TRBJ2-7, with D possibly being TRBD1 or TRBD2 (5 bases each). This CDR3 contains 14 residues. V was trimmed by 6 bases and J by 4 bases, leaving 16 bases between them. Germline loops: CDR1 SNHLY, CDR2 FYNNEI.

The V and J genes are TRBV5-4 and TRBJ1-3, with 8 positions matching TRBD1. CDR3 size: 14 residues. The germline gives CDR1 SGHNT, CDR2 YYREEE (reference sequence). V trimming: 5 bases; J trimming: 2 bases; junction bases outside the gene matches: 3. The CDR3 region is CASSLRGPGNTIYF. The DNA of the CDR3 is TGTGCCAGCAGTCTCAGGGGGCCTGGAAACACCATATATTTT.

This clone was found a few times. The V call is TRBV25-1, the J call TRBJ2-3; D is perhaps TRBD1 (6 bases). The CDR3 extends over 14 amino acids. Trimming removed 4 bases from V and 5 bases from J, with 13 bases in between. Germline CDR1 is MGHDK and CDR2 is SYGVNS. CDR3 in amino acids: CASSGTGFGDTQYF. As DNA, the CDR3 is TGTGCCAGCAGTGGAACAGGGTTTGGAGATACGCAGTATTTT.

The chain carries TRBV2 and TRBJ2-7, with TRBD2 matching 8 bases. Germline trimming cut 4 bases from V and 2 bases from J; bases unmatched to any gene: 7. The germline V gene encodes CDR1 SNHLY and CDR2 FYNNEI. The CDR3 runs to 15 residues. The CDR3 nucleotides are TGTGCCAGCAGTGGGGCGGGAGGCCTCCCCTACGAGCAGTACTTC. This codes for CASSGAGGLPYEQYF.

In this sample, this clone turned up many times. V is TRBV29-1 and J is TRBJ2-1, with D uncertain. This CDR3 is 14 amino acids long. Germline V gene lookup returns CDR1 SQVTM and CDR2 ANQGSEA. The V and J ends lost 3 bases and 0 bases respectively, with 9 bases between them. The CDR3 DNA follows: TGCAGCGTTGAGCCGCAGGTCTCCTACAATGAGCAGTTCTTC. It specifies CSVEPQVSYNEQFF.

The CDR3 DNA reads as TGTGCCAGCAGCCCCCGACTAGCGGACAATGAGCAGTTCTTC. As protein: CASSPRLADNEQFF. The chain joins TRBV5-4 to TRBJ2-1; 9 bases line up with TRBD2. The germline gives CDR1 SGHNT, CDR2 YYREEE (reference sequence). The ends lost 4 bases at V and 5 bases at J; junction bases unmatched: 4. CDR3 length: 14 amino acids.

The rearrangement joins TRBV28 to TRBJ1-4, with D possibly TRBD1 on 5 matching bases. The germline V and J ends were trimmed by 6 bases and 2 bases, with 16 bases remaining between them. The length of the CDR3 is 16 residues. Germline V gene sequence: CDR1 MDHEN, CDR2 SYDVKM. The CDR3 is CASSGQGFRTNEKLFF. The CDR3 region has the DNA TGTGCCAGCAGCGGGCAGGGTTTTCGTACTAATGAAAAACTGTTTTTT.

The V and J genes are TRBV27 and TRBJ1-2; weak D call: TRBD1 (5 bases). CDR1 and CDR2 from the germline V gene are MNHEY and SMNVEV (reference sequence). V was clipped by 4 bases and J by 4 bases, with 19 bases between them. This CDR3 is built from 16 residues. The CDR3 bases are TGTGCCAGCAGTTCCCGTGGTGGGGGGGTGAGCTATGGCTACACCTTC. Protein: CASSSRGGGVSYGYTF.

J is TRBJ2-6 and V is TRBV2; 11 nucleotides match TRBD1. The CDR3 spans 17 residues. V was pared by 6 bases and J by 3 bases, with 7 bases of the junction left unmatched. Germline CDR1 and CDR2: SNHLY and FYNNEI. CDR3 in amino acids: CASRGGQGAIGANVLTF. CDR3 sequence (DNA): TGTGCCAGCAGGGGAGGACAGGGGGCAATTGGGGCCAACGTCCTGACTTTC.

The chain couples TRBV5-4 to TRBJ2-3; 14 nucleotides line up with TRBD2. The junction had 3 bases not matched to a gene; V was cut back by 3 bases and J by 3 bases. The CDR3 spans 16 residues. Germline V lookup: CDR1 SGHNT, CDR2 YYREEE (reference sequence). CDR3 coding DNA: TGTGCCAGCAGCTGGGGGACTAGCGGGGGAACAGATACGCAGTATTTT. It codes for CASSWGTSGGTDTQYF. Full variable domain (outside the CDR3, taken from reference TRBV5-4 and TRBJ2-3): ETGVTQSPTHLIKTRGQQVTLRCSSQSGHNTVSWYQQALGQGPQFIFQYYREEENGRGNFPPRFSGLQFPNYSSELNVNALELDDSALYLCASSWGTSGGTDTQYFGPGTRLTVL.

The V call is TRBV30, the J call TRBJ2-7; D is uncertain. CDR1 GTSNPN and CDR2 SVGIG come from the germline V gene (reference sequence). Trimming left V 3 bases short and J 2 bases short, with 11 bases between. The CDR3 loop spans 13 amino acids. The CDR3 DNA sequence: TGTGCCTGGAGATCCCCCCCGGCCTACGAGCAGTACTTC. Translation: CAWRSPPAYEQYF.

The sample holds one count of this clone. The chain links TRBV16 to TRBJ1-1; D remains ambiguous. In germline, CDR1 is KGHSY, CDR2 FQNENV. The CDR3 consists of 14 residues. Between the trimmed V and J ends, which lost 2 bases and 2 bases, there was a span of 9 bases. The CDR3 DNA reads TGTGCCAGCAGCCAAAACCTTCGAAACACTGAAGCTTTCTTT. Translation: CASSQNLRNTEAFF.

This clone was counted only a few times. This chain links TRBV6-4 with TRBJ1-5; TRBD1 aligns across 9 bases. Germline CDR1 MRHNA, CDR2 SNTAGT. V was pared by 3 bases and J by 6 bases, with 6 bases of the junction left unmatched. This CDR3 has 15 residues. CDR3 sequence reads: CASSEARQGGQPQHF. The CDR3, as DNA: TGTGCCAGCAGTGAAGCCCGACAGGGGGGTCAGCCCCAGCATTTT.